This T cell receptor (beta chain) was recovered during a study of blood T cells in healthy people across ages. V lost 4 bases, J lost 3 bases, and 10 bases lay in between. The germline V gene encodes CDR1 SGHKS and CDR2 YYEKEE (reference sequence). The CDR3 length is 13 residues. Through a sample-barcoded 5' primer and a J-beta primer mix, a second PCR was run for about 6 to 11 cycles. A template-switch adaptor that had 12 random nucleotides put a tag on each cDNA molecule. TCRdb called the 5' RACE reads again in MiXCR, with one record for every CDR3 protein. The table has some 780,000 distinct CDR3 sequences, 56% seen once; the top ten hold roughly 26%. Collection of around 10 milliliters of peripheral blood was performed for each donor. Each sample used at least 6 million PBMCs. Samples each yielded at least 5 micrograms of total RNA.

The chain carries TRBV5-5 and TRBJ1-2; D is undetermined. Input material: blood. This clonotype was sampled from a man aged 40-49 years in good health. The CDR3 bases are TGTGCCAGCAGCCGAGGGAACGACTATGGCTACACCTTC. This sequence encodes CASSRGNDYGYTF.